The 19 T cell receptor beta chains in this list originate from one sample, sequenced in a study of T-cell memory formation after mild COVID-19. Using its own MiXCR run on the 5' RACE reads, TCRdb lists one record per CDR3 protein. The sample consists of around 200,000 distinct CDR3 sequences, roughly 27% of them appearing once. The sequenced sample consisted of PBMCs or a T cell subset sorted from them (not recorded which). Receptor source: an adult woman who had mild COVID-19 (a few samples of this study predate the infection). Cell type and time point are not known.

This rearrangement joins TRBV12-3 or TRBV12-4 to TRBJ1-2, with 8 bases identical to TRBD1. Trimming at V came to 7 bases and at J to 0 bases, leaving 10 bases not matched to a gene. This CDR3 spans 16 amino acids. The CDR3 is CASNRQGMVPNYGYTF. In DNA form, the CDR3 reads TGTGCCAGCAACCGACAGGGGATGGTCCCTAACTATGGCTACACCTTC.

The chain recombines TRBV7-2 with TRBJ2-1, with a possible D match to TRBD1 (5 bases). Trimming pared 4 bases from V and 7 bases from J, leaving 8 bases between. CDR1 is SGHTA and CDR2 is FQGNSA in the germline V gene. The length of the CDR3 is 12 residues. CDR3 DNA: TGTGCCAGCAGCTCCCAGGGAAATGAGCAGTTCTTC. Encoded protein: CASSSQGNEQFF.

This chain connects TRBV29-1 to TRBJ1-6, with TRBD1 matching over 7 bases. Looked up from germline, CDR1 is SQVTM and CDR2 is ANQGSEA. The CDR3 length is 13 residues. The ends lost 7 bases at V and 4 bases at J; junction bases unmatched: 4. The CDR3 bases are TGCAGCGCCCGGGACAGTTATAATTCACCCCTCCACTTT. Protein product: CSARDSYNSPLHF.

In this sample, this clonotype turned up a few times. The rearrangement links TRBV19 to TRBJ2-1; 9 bases line up with TRBD1. Germline-derived CDR1 and CDR2 are LNHDA and SQIVND (reference sequence). V was pared by 5 bases and J by 4 bases, with 6 bases of the junction left unmatched. The CDR3 loop spans 15 amino acids. This CDR3 reads CASSQPGQGYNEQFF. The DNA for the CDR3 is TGTGCCAGTAGTCAACCGGGACAGGGTTACAATGAGCAGTTCTTC.

V usage is TRBV30 and J usage is TRBJ2-6, with D maybe TRBD2 (6 bases). The CDR3 is 15 amino acids. V was trimmed by 3 bases and J by 0 bases, leaving 9 bases between them. The germline CDR1 and CDR2 sequences are GTSNPN and SVGIG (reference sequence). The CDR3 coding sequence is TGTGCCTGGAGCCCGGGAGTCTCTGGGGCCAACGTCCTGACTTTC. Encoded protein: CAWSPGVSGANVLTF.

This clonotype has just a few counts. V and J are TRBV4-2 and TRBJ2-7, with TRBD1 identical over 9 bases. After removal of 0 bases from V and 7 bases from J, the junction contained 7 bases not matched to a gene. CDR3 length: 15 residues. Germline CDR1 is LGHNA and CDR2 is YNFKEQ. The CDR3 DNA follows: TGTGCCAGCAGCCAAGATATGGGACAGGGATATGAGCAGTACTTC. Protein sequence: CASSQDMGQGYEQYF.

As DNA, the CDR3 is TGTGCCAGCAGCGTAGGTGTTGGGGGTGTCGGCACTGAAGCTTTCTTT. It encodes CASSVGVGGVGTEAFF. This rearrangement joins TRBV9 to TRBJ1-1, with a weak D call TRBD1 (5 bases). V lost 0 bases and J lost 4, with 16 bases in between. From germline, CDR1 is SGDLS and CDR2 YYNGEE. The CDR3 spans 16 residues.

This sequence joins TRBV10-3 and TRBJ2-3; 8 bases are a match to TRBD1. The ends lost 3 bases at V and 5 bases at J; junction bases unmatched: 10. This CDR3 is built from 16 residues. In germline, CDR1 is ENHRY, CDR2 SYGVKD. CDR3 DNA: TGTGCCATCAGTGACCGCGGCCAGGGGGCCAGAGATACGCAGTATTTT. It specifies CAISDRGQGARDTQYF.

This rearrangement joins TRBV4-1 to TRBJ2-3, with 8 bases matching TRBD2. Per germline, CDR1 MGHRA and CDR2 YSYEKL. V gave up 1 base and J gave up 6 bases; unmatched junction bases: 6. The CDR3 has 15 amino acids. The CDR3 loop reads CASSQGERGYDTQYF. The DNA of the CDR3 is TGCGCCAGCAGCCAAGGGGAGCGGGGGTACGATACGCAGTATTTT.

V is TRBV7-2 and J is TRBJ2-7, with 12 bases identical to TRBD2. The CDR3 consists of 18 residues. Germline values: CDR1 SGHTA, CDR2 FQGNSA. Germline trimming cut 6 bases from V and 7 bases from J; bases unmatched to any gene: 19. The DNA of the CDR3 is TGTGCCAGCAGTAGGTCGGGACTAGCGGGTCTGTCTTCGGGAGAGCAGTACTTC. Translated, it gives CASSRSGLAGLSSGEQYF.

Only a few counts were recorded for this clonotype. The genes are TRBV6-5 and TRBJ2-7, with a tentative D call TRBD2 (6 bases). Germline CDR1 MNHEY, CDR2 SVGAGI. Trimming took off 5 bases at V and 11 bases at J, with 16 bases between the two ends. This CDR3 has 12 amino acids. The CDR3 DNA reads as TGTGCCAGCAGTGGGGGACTGTCGCTTGAGTACTTC. The encoded protein is CASSGGLSLEYF.

The V call is TRBV19, the J call TRBJ1-4; D not resolved. In germline, CDR1 is LNHDA, CDR2 SQIVND (reference sequence). V was pared by 5 bases and J by 6 bases, with 16 bases between. CDR3 size: 15 residues. CDR3 amino acids: CASSVGRPSHEKLFF. CDR3 coding DNA: TGTGCCAGTAGTGTCGGTCGGCCATCGCATGAAAAACTGTTTTTT.

The V call is TRBV7-8, the J call TRBJ2-1; 10 bases agree with TRBD2. The CDR3 spans 14 residues. Germline-derived CDR1 and CDR2 are SGHVS and FQNEAQ. V was clipped by 3 bases and J by 7 bases; unmatched bases: 3. CDR3 protein: CASSFQREGNEQFF. In DNA, the CDR3 is TGTGCCAGCAGCTTCCAGCGGGAGGGGAATGAGCAGTTCTTC.

This clonotype was counted a few times. DNA for the CDR3: TGTGCCTGGAGTGACCCCTGGTCGTCGAACACCGGGGAGCTGTTTTTT. Translating gives CAWSDPWSSNTGELFF. This chain connects TRBV30 to TRBJ2-2; D gene unclear. Germline CDR1 reads GTSNPN; CDR2 reads SVGIG (reference sequence). CDR3 length: 16 residues. Between the trimmed V and J ends, which lost 1 base and 0 bases, there was a span of 12 bases.

This clonotype was counted at least ten times. This rearrangement joins TRBV24-1 to TRBJ2-1; 8 bases agree with TRBD1. CDR3 length: 15 residues. The V segment lost 7 bases and the J segment 4 bases; nucleotides outside the gene matches: 8. From germline, CDR1 is KGHDR and CDR2 SFDVKD. Here the CDR3 reads CATSRWTGLYNEQFF. Here the CDR3 DNA reads TGTGCCACCAGCCGATGGACAGGGTTATACAATGAGCAGTTCTTC.

Remarks on this clonotype: One end of the junction varies from germline; a read error may be responsible. The chain is built from TRBV5-1 and TRBJ2-7, with a weak D call TRBD1 (8 bases). The CDR3 totals 15 residues. Looked up from germline, CDR1 is SGHRS and CDR2 is YFSETQ. As DNA, the CDR3 is TGCGCCAGCAGCTTGGCAGCGACAGGGGACTACGAGCAGTGCTTC. Protein product: CASSLAATGDYEQCF.

This clonotype was seen only a few times. The chain combines TRBV3-1 with TRBJ1-6; TRBD1 aligns across 7 bases. The V gene's germline CDR1 is LGHDT and CDR2 YNNKEL (reference sequence). V dropped 5 bases and J dropped 8; count of bases not matched to a gene: 9. There are 15 residues in the CDR3. The CDR3 DNA sequence: TGTGCCAGCAGCGATCTACTGACAGGGCATTCACCCCTCCACTTT. Protein sequence: CASSDLLTGHSPLHF.

The table lists this clonotype with a few counts. The chain uses TRBV6-5 and TRBJ1-2; no firm D call. V lost 4 bases and J 7 bases, leaving 19 bases between the germline ends. The CDR3 loop spans 15 amino acids. Germline V lookup: CDR1 MNHEY, CDR2 SVGAGI. The CDR3 region is CASSSLLVSVSGYTF. The DNA for the CDR3 is TGTGCCAGCAGTTCATTGTTAGTTTCTGTGAGTGGCTACACCTTC.

This clonotype was seen only a few times. The chain joins TRBV6-5 to TRBJ2-1, with D uncertain. Germline CDR1 reads MNHEY; CDR2 reads SVGAGI. V lost 5 bases and J lost 3, with 17 bases in between. The CDR3 totals 16 residues. The CDR3 here is CASSDIAISGYNEQFF. The DNA of the CDR3 is TGTGCCAGCAGTGATATAGCCATTTCAGGCTACAATGAGCAGTTCTTC.